This passage covers 5 T cell receptor beta chains from one sample sequenced in a study of graft-versus-host responses after intestinal transplantation. The method was immunoSEQ multiplex PCR; TCRdb's version includes in-frame clones alone and lacks a portion of them. The sample holds 15,000 to 20,000 clones; about 90% are singletons and the top ten take less than 8%. The sequenced sample was bone marrow, obtained just over 120 days after intestinal transplantation. The receptor set was obtained from a human patient who received an intestinal transplant, so some T cells may come from the graft donor.

This rearrangement joins TRBV5-6 to TRBJ2-1; TRBD2 matches 8 bases. This CDR3 is 17 amino acids long. CDR1 is SGHDT, CDR2 YYEEEE, per germline. J gave up 4 bases and V 6 bases, and 15 bases lay outside the gene matches. CDR3 region: CASTGLGGARGYNEQFF. CDR3 nucleotides: TGTGCCAGCACGGGACTAGGCGGCGCAAGGGGTTACAATGAGCAGTTCTTC.

By proportion, this clone is large. The chain carries TRBV6-6 and TRBJ2-7, with D unclear. Trimming pared 9 bases from V and 5 bases from J, leaving 14 bases between. Germline CDR1 MNHNY, CDR2 SVGAGI (reference sequence). There are 12 residues in the CDR3. CDR3 sequence reads: CARSLITNEQYF. The CDR3 coding sequence is TGTGCCAGGTCCCTAATTACGAACGAGCAGTACTTC.

The V gene is TRBV30, the J gene TRBJ2-1; 9 nucleotides line up with TRBD2. This CDR3 is 15 amino acids long. Germline trimming cut 3 bases from V and 2 bases from J; bases unmatched to any gene: 5. Germline CDR1 reads GTSNPN; CDR2 reads SVGIG (reference sequence). As DNA, the CDR3 is TGTGCCTGGAGAAGACTAGCGGACCCCTACAATGAGCAGTTCTTC. This encodes CAWRRLADPYNEQFF.

This sequence joins TRBV10-3 and TRBJ2-7; 9 positions match TRBD2. The CDR3 consists of 13 residues. J gave up 3 bases and V 4 bases, and 1 base lay outside the gene matches. The germline CDR1 and CDR2 sequences are ENHRY and SYGVKD. The CDR3 loop is CAISGLADYEQYF. DNA for the CDR3: TGTGCCATCAGTGGACTAGCGGACTACGAGCAGTACTTC.

The chain couples TRBV27 to TRBJ2-7, with TRBD1 matching over 7 bases. The CDR3 has 13 residues. V gave up 3 bases and J gave up 2 bases; unmatched junction bases: 1. Germline loops: CDR1 MNHEY, CDR2 SMNVEV (reference sequence). The DNA of the CDR3 is TGTGCCAGCAGTTTGCAGGGGGCCTACGAGCAGTACTTC. Translated: CASSLQGAYEQYF.